The text below deals with one T cell receptor (beta chain). The antigen is unknown. With 60 Vbeta and 13 Jbeta primers, the PCR was carried out. Assay used: immunoSEQ multiplex PCR; TCRdb lists only in-frame clones, some missing. The sample holds some 130,000 clones, roughly 80% seen once. From germline, CDR1 is SGDLS and CDR2 YYNGEE. Trimming left V 3 bases short and J 2 bases short, with 6 bases between. The CDR3 has 13 residues. The donors (healthy individuals) were bone marrow donors. The sample is drawn from a study of cytomegalovirus exposure and HLA in healthy donors. Overall study results and limits: With DRB1 most and HLA-C fewest, TCR association rates differed between HLA loci in a later analysis. V- and J-gene trimming in TCR beta was tied to a missense DCLRE1C variant by an analysis performed later. In the analysis, some V segments, TRBV6-2 and TRBV6-3 included, were excluded as indistinguishable.

J is TRBJ1-5 and V is TRBV9; D uncertain. The material sequenced was PBMCs. This TCR derives from a woman between 25 and 40 years old in good health and CMV-seropositive. The CDR3 sequence is CASSAGGNQPQHF. The CDR3 nucleotides read TGTGCCAGCAGCGCAGGTGGCAATCAGCCCCAGCATTTT.